Many counts were recorded for the clone carrying this T cell receptor beta chain. The data stem from a study of Graves' ophthalmopathy and Graves' hyperthyroidism. Background on the study: Researchers obtained peripheral blood at initial diagnosis, before any treatment had begun.

Germline CDR1 and CDR2: MDHEN and SYDVKM. Trimming shortened V by 1 base and J by 4 bases, and 13 bases separated the two germline ends. The CDR3 contains 15 residues. Orbital computed tomography, thyroid ultrasound, TRAb, serum thyroxine and clinical symptoms formed the basis of diagnosis. RNA transcripts served as template for amplifying TCR beta CDR3 sequences. The library came from an HTBI-primed first-round RT-PCR and a second-round multiplex PCR. TCRdb passed the multiplex PCR reads through MiXCR, listing each CDR3 protein once. The sample shows approximately 210,000 distinct CDR3 sequences, about 32% of them seen only once.

The gene calls are TRBV28 and TRBJ1-1; weak D call: TRBD1 (5 bases). The TCR sequence derives from a man aged 45-65 years with Graves' ophthalmopathy. The sequenced sample consisted of peripheral blood. The CDR3 is CASSLFPGQVTEAFF. CDR3 coding DNA: TGTGCCAGCAGTTTATTCCCAGGGCAGGTCACTGAAGCTTTCTTT.